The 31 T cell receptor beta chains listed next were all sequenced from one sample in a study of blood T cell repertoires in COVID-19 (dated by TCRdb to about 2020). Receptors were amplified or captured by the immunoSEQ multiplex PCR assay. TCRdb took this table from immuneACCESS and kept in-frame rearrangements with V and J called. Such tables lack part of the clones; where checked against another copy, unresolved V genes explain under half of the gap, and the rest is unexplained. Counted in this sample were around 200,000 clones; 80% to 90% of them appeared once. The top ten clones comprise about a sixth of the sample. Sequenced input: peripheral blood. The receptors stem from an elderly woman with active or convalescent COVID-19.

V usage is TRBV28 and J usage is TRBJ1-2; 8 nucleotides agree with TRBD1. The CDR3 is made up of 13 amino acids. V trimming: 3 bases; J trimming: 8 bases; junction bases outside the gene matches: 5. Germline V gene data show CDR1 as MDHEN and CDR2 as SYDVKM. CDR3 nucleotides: TGTGCCAGCAGTTTCCCAGGGGGCGTGGGCTACACCTTC. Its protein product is CASSFPGGVGYTF.

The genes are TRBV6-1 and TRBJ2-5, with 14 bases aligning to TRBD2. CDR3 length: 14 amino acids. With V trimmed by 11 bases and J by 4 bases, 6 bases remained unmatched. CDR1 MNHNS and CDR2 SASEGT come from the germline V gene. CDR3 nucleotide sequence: TGTGCCTCAAAGGGACTAGCGGGAGTAGAGACCCAGTACTTC. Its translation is CASKGLAGVETQYF.

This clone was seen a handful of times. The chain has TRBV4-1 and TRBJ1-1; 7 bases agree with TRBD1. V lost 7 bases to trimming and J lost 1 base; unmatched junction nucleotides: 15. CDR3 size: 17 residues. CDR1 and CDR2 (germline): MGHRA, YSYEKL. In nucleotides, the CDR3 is TGCGCCAGCACGAAAGGTCGTACAGGGGTAAAGAACACTGAAGCTTTCTTT. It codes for CASTKGRTGVKNTEAFF.

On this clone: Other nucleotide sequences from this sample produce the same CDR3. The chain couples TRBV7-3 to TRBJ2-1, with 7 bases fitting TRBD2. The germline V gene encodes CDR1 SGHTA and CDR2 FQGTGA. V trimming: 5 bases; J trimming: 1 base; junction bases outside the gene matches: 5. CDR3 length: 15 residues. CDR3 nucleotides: TGTGCCAGCAGCCTTAGCGGGTCGTCCTACAATGAGCAGTTCTTC. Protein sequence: CASSLSGSSYNEQFF. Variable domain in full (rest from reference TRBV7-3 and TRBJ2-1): GAGVSQTPSNKVTEKGKYVELRCDPISGHTALYWYRQSLGQGPEFLIYFQGTGAADDSGLPNDRFFAVRPEGSVSTLKIQRTERGDSAVYLCASSLSGSSYNEQFFGPGTRLTVL.

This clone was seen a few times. This CDR3 reads CASSILDSSNQPQHF. Here the CDR3 DNA reads TGTGCCAGTAGTATTTTGGACAGCTCCAATCAGCCCCAGCATTTT. The chain links TRBV19 to TRBJ1-5, with a tentative D call TRBD1 (6 bases). The CDR3 extends over 15 amino acids. Deletions cut 3 bases from V and 3 bases from J, with 12 bases between. Germline-derived CDR1 and CDR2 are LNHDA and SQIVND (reference sequence).

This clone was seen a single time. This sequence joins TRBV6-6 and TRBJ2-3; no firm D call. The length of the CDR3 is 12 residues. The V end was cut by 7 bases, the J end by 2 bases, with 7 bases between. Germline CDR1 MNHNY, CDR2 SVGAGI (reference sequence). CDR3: CASNLNTDTQYF. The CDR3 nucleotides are TGTGCCAGCAACCTAAACACAGATACGCAGTATTTT.

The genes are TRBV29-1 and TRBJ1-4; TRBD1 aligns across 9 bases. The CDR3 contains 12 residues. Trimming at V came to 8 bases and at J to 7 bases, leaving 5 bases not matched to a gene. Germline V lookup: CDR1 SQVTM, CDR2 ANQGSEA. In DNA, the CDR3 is TGCAGCTCTAGGGACAGGGCTGAAAAACTGTTTTTT. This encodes CSSRDRAEKLFF.

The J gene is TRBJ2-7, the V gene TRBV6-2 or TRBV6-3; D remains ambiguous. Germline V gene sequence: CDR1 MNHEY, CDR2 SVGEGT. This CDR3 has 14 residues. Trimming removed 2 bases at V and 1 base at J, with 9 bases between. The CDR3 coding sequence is TGTGCCAGCAGTTACCGGCAACAGTCCTACGAGCAGTACTTC. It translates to CASSYRQQSYEQYF.

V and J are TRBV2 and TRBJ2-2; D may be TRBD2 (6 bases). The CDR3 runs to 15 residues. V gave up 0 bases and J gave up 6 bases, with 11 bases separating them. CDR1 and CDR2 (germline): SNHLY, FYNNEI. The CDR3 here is CASSEAWGVPGELFF. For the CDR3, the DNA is TGTGCCAGCAGTGAAGCGTGGGGGGTGCCCGGGGAGCTGTTTTTT. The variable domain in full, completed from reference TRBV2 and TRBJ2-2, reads EPEVTQTPSHQVTQMGQEVILRCVPISNHLYFYWYRQILGQKVEFLVSFYNNEISEKSEIFDDQFSVERPDGSNFTLKIRSTKLEDSAMYFCASSEAWGVPGELFFGEGSRLTVL.

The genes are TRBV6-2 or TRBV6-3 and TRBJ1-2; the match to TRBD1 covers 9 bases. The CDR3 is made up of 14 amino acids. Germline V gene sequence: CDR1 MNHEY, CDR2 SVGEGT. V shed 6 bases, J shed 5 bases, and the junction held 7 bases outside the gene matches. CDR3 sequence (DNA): TGTGCCAGCAGCTCCGGACAGGGGAGGTATGGCTACACCTTC. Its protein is CASSSGQGRYGYTF.

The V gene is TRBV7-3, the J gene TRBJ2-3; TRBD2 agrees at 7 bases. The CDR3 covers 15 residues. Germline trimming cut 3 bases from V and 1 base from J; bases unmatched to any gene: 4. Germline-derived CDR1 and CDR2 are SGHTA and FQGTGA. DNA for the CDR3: TGTGCCAGCAGCTTGGGACTAATACGCACAGATACGCAGTATTTT. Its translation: CASSLGLIRTDTQYF.

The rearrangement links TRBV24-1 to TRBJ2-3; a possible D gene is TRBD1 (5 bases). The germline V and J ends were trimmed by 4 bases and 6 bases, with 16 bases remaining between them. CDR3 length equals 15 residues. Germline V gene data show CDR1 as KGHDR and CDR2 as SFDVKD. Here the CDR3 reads CATSDKTGARDTQYF. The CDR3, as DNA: TGTGCCACCAGTGACAAAACAGGAGCCCGGGATACGCAGTATTTT.

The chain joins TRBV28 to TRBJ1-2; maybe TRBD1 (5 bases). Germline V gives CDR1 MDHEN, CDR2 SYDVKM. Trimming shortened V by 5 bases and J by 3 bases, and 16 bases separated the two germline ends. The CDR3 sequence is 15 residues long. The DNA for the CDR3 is TGTGCCAGCAGTCCCCTTCGGGGGGTCGACTATGGCTACACCTTC. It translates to CASSPLRGVDYGYTF.

CDR3 sequence: CSASIGYEQYF. The CDR3 coding sequence is TGCAGTGCTAGCATCGGTTACGAGCAGTACTTC. The V and J genes are TRBV20-1 and TRBJ2-7; D is undetermined. This CDR3 is 11 amino acids long. Between the trimmed V and J ends, which lost 3 bases and 4 bases, there was a span of 7 bases. CDR1 is DFQATT and CDR2 is SNEGSKA in the germline V gene (reference sequence).

The CDR3 DNA reads TGTGCCAGCTCACCAACTTCCCTAGCGGGGAGCACAGATACGCAGTATTTT. This gives the protein CASSPTSLAGSTDTQYF. The V call is TRBV18, the J call TRBJ2-3, with TRBD2 matching over 9 bases. Looked up from germline, CDR1 is KGHSH and CDR2 is LQKENI. Unmatched junction bases numbered 6, after V lost 2 bases and J lost 0 bases. The CDR3 sequence is 17 residues long.

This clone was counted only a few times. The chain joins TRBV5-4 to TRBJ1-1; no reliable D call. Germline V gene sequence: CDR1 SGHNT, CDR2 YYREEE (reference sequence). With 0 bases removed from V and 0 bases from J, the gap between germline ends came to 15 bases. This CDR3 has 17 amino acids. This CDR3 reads CASSLEGWRNVNTEAFF. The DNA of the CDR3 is TGTGCCAGCAGCTTGGAAGGATGGCGGAACGTGAACACTGAAGCTTTCTTT.

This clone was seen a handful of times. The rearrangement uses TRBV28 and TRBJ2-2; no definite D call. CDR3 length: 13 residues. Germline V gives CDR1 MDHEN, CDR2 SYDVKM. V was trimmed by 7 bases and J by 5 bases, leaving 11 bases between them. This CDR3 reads CASIQLGTGELFF. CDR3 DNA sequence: TGTGCCAGCATCCAACTCGGGACCGGGGAGCTGTTTTTT.

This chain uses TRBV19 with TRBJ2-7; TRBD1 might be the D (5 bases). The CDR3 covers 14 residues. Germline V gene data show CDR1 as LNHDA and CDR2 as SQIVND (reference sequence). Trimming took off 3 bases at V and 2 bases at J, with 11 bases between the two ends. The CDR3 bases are TGTGCCAGTAGTATCCAGGGTCATACCTACGAGCAGTACTTC. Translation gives CASSIQGHTYEQYF.

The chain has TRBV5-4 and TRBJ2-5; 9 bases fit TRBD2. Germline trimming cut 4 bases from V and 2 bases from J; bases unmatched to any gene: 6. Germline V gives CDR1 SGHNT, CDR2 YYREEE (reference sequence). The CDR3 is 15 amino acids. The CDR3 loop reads CASSPQTSGQETQYF. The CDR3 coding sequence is TGTGCCAGCAGCCCCCAGACTAGCGGACAAGAGACCCAGTACTTC.

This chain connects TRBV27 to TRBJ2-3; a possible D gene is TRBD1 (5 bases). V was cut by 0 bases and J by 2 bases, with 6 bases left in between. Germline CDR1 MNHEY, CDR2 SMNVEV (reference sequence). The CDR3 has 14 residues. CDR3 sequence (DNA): TGTGCCAGCAGTTTATCGGGGCACACAGATACGCAGTATTTT. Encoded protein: CASSLSGHTDTQYF.

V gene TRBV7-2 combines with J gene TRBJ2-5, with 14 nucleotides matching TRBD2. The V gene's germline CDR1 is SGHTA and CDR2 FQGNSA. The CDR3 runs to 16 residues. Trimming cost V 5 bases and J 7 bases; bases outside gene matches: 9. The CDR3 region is CASSLWTSGRRVTQYF. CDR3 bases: TGTGCCAGCAGCCTATGGACTAGCGGGAGGCGGGTGACCCAGTACTTC.

The CDR3 coding sequence is TGTGCCAGCAGCCAAGATAATGAGCGGGGGACGGTTCACGAGCAGTACTTC. Translation gives CASSQDNERGTVHEQYF. V gene TRBV4-2 combines with J gene TRBJ2-7; TRBD2 agrees at 8 bases. The germline V gene encodes CDR1 LGHNA and CDR2 YNFKEQ. The V and J ends lost 0 bases and 5 bases, in that order; junction bases with no gene match: 12. The length of the CDR3 is 17 residues.

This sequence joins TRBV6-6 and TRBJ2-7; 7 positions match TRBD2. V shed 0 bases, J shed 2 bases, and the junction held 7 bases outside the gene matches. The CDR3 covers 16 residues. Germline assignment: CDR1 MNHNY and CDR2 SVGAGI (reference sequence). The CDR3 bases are TGTGCCAGCAGTTACTCGATGCGGGGAGGGACCTACGAGCAGTACTTC. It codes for CASSYSMRGGTYEQYF.

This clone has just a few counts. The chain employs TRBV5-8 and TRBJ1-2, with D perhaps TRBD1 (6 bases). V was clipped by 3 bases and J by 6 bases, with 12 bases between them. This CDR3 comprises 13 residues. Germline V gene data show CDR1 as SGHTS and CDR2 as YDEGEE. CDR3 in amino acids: CASSSGTWDGYTF. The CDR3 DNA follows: TGTGCCAGCAGCTCCGGGACATGGGATGGCTACACCTTC.

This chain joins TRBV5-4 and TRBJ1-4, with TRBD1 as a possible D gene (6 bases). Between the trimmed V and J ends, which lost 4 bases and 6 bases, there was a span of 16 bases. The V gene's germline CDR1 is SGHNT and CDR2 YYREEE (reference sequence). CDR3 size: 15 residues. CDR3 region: CASSSGTRMDEKLFF. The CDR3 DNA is TGTGCCAGCAGCAGCGGGACACGCATGGATGAAAAACTGTTTTTT.

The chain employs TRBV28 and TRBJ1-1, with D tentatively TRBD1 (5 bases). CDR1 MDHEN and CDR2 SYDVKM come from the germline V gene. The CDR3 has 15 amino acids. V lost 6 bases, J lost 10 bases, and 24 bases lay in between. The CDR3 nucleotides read TGTGCCAGCAGGATAGATAGCGGGGGGGAGGTTTCAGCTTTCTTT. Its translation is CASRIDSGGEVSAFF.

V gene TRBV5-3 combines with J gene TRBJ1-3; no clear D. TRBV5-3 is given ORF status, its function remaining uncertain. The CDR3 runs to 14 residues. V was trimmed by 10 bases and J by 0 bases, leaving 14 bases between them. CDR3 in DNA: TGTGCCCCCCCGGCGGGAGGCTCTGGAAACACCATATATTTT. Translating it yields CAPPAGGSGNTIYF.

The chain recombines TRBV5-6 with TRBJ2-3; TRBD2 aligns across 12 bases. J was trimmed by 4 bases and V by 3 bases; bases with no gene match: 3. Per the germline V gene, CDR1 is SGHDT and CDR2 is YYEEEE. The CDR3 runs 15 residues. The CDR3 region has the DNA TGTGCCAGCAGCTCGCTAGCGGGGGGGCCAGATACGCAGTATTTT. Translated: CASSSLAGGPDTQYF.

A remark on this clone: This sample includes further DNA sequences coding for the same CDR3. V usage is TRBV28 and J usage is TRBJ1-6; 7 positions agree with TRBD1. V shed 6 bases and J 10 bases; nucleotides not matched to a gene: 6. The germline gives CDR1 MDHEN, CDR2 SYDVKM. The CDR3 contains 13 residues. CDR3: CASSLDRVSPLHF. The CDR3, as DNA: TGTGCCAGCAGCCTAGACAGGGTCTCACCCCTCCACTTT.

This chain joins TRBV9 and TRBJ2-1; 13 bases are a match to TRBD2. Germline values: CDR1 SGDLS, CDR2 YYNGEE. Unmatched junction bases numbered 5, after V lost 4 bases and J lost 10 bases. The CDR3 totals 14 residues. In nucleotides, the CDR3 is TGTGCCAGCAGCTGGGGACTAGCGGGGACAGAGCAGTTCTTC. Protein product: CASSWGLAGTEQFF.

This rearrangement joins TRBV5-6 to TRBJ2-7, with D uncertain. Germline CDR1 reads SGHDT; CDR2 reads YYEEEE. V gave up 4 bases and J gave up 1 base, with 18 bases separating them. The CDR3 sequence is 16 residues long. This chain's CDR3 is CASSQIRGSASYEQYF. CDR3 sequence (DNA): TGTGCCAGCAGCCAGATTAGAGGTTCCGCGTCCTACGAGCAGTACTTC. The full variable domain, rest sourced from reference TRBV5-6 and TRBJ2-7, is DAGVTQSPTHLIKTRGQQVTLRCSPKSGHDTVSWYQQALGQGPQFIFQYYEEEERQRGNFPDRFSGHQFPNYSSELNVNALLLGDSALYLCASSQIRGSASYEQYFGPGTRLTVT.